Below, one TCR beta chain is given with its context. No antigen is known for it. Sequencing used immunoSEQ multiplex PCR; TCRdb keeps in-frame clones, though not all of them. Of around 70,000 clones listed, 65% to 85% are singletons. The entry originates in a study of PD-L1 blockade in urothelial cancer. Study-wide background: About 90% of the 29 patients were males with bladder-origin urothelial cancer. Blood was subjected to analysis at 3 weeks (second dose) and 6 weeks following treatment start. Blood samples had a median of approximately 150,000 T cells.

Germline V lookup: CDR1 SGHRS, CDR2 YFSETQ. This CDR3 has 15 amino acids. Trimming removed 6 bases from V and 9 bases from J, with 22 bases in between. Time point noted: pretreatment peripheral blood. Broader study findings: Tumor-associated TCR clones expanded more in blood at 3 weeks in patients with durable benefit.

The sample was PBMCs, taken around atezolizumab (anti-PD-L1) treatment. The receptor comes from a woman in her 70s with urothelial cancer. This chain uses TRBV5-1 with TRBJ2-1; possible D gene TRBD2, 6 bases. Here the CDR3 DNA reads TGCGCCAGCACCTATACCGGGCCCCGGGGAGGTGAGCAGTTCTTC. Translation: CASTYTGPRGGEQFF.